This T cell receptor (beta chain) derives from a study of T cell repertoires in cytomegalovirus infection. For the study at large: Recently identified HLA-C-restricted CMV epitopes were used, and well-studied HLA-B-restricted CMV epitopes were used as well. Both a matching HLA type and CMV infection were indicated by public TCR beta signatures.

Study findings and constraints: CMV-specific TCR beta clonotypes restricted by HLA-C dominated the ex vivo response. Accumulated public TCR beta family frequency recognized individuals carrying CMV together with the relevant HLA.

Only a few counts were recorded for this clonotype. Its antigen is unidentified. Using its own MiXCR run on the reads, TCRdb lists one record per CDR3 protein. The table includes around 770,000 distinct CDR3 sequences, about 28% detected once. CDR1 KGHDR and CDR2 SFDVKD come from the germline V gene. Trimming left V 9 bases short and J 7 bases short, with 11 bases between. The CDR3 runs 11 residues. The gene calls are TRBV24-1 and TRBJ1-2, with no clear D. The TCR originated in a human donor in good health (CMV status not recorded). Some clones in this sample may be carry-over from other donors' samples. The sample here was cultured CD8+ T cells from PBMCs, taken from culture after CMV antigen stimulation. CDR3 DNA: TGTGCCACCGAGACACTTGGTGGCTACACCTTC. The encoded protein is CATETLGGYTF.